The rows below give T cell receptor beta chains drawn from one sample of a study of CD8+ T cells in alopecia areata. Here immunoSEQ multiplex PCR was the method, and the copy in TCRdb shows in-frame clones only, minus some. Among under 200,000 clones listed, roughly 60% were seen once. Specimen: CD4+ T cells sorted from blood, collected at week 24, from a patient treated with tofacitinib. These receptors all stem from a human donor with alopecia areata. Both conserved end residues are part of each CDR3. D genes are given only for firm matches. Clone size is not always given. Where it is, it says once, few, many or a class for expanded clones.

>.|TRBJ2-7|TRBD1|TRBV25-1
CASSDTGATSYEQYF
TGTGCCAGCAGTGATACAGGGGCCACCTCCTACGAGCAGTACTTC
>.|TRBJ2-3|TRBD2|TRBV4-1
CASSFGRGGADTQYF
TGCGCCAGCAGCTTTGGGAGGGGAGGCGCAGATACGCAGTATTTT
>.|TRBJ2-3|.|TRBV23-1
CASSQSRGDTQYF
TGCGCCAGCAGTCAATCGCGGGGAGATACGCAGTATTTT
>.|TRBJ1-1|.|TRBV11-3
CASSVTGITEAFF
TGTGCCAGCAGCGTTACAGGGATCACTGAAGCTTTCTTT
>few|TRBJ1-6|.|TRBV6-5
CASVGSGPLHF
TGTGCCAGCGTGGGTTCAGGACCCCTCCACTTT
>few|TRBJ1-2|TRBD1|TRBV30
CAWIRDSPTYGYTF
TGTGCCTGGATTCGGGACAGTCCTACCTATGGCTACACCTTC
>.|TRBJ2-5|.|TRBV20-1
CSLQTGETQYF
TGCAGTCTCCAGACGGGGGAGACCCAGTACTTC
>.|TRBJ2-7|TRBD2|TRBV6-1
CASNLGGARYEQYF
TGTGCCAGCAACCTCGGGGGGGCTCGGTACGAGCAGTACTTC
>.|TRBJ1-1|TRBD1|TRBV30
CAWSYRGNTEAFF
TGTGCCTGGAGTTACAGGGGAAACACTGAAGCTTTCTTT
>few|TRBJ1-5|TRBD1|TRBV29-1
CSVRETGNQPQHF
TGCAGCGTCCGGGAGACAGGGAATCAGCCCCAGCATTTT
>.|TRBJ1-6|.|TRBV18
CASSTGAGVDSPLHF
TGTGCCAGCTCCACCGGGGCTGGGGTCGATTCACCCCTCCACTTT
>once|TRBJ2-3|TRBD2|TRBV29-1
CSVGTSGGATDTQYF
TGCAGCGTAGGAACTAGCGGGGGGGCAACAGATACGCAGTATTTT
>.|TRBJ2-3|TRBD1|TRBV15
CATSRVQRQGTQYF
TGTGCCACCAGCAGAGTACAGAGACAGGGTACGCAGTATTTT
>few|TRBJ1-5|.|TRBV2
CASSDSGRGQPQHF
TGTGCCAGCAGTGATTCAGGGCGCGGACAGCCCCAGCATTTT
>.|TRBJ1-6|TRBD1|TRBV5-1
CASSSRQGLRDSPLHF
TGCGCCAGCAGCAGCAGACAGGGCCTTCGAGATTCACCCCTCCACTTT
>.|TRBJ2-4|.|TRBV4-2
CASSQEWAGTSDIQYF
TGTGCCAGCAGCCAAGAATGGGCAGGGACGTCAGACATTCAGTACTTC
>.|TRBJ2-2|.|TRBV15
CARGDGLFF
TGTGCCAGAGGGGATGGGCTGTTTTTT
>few|TRBJ1-2|.|TRBV5-1
CASSPGVATYGYTF
TGCGCCAGCAGCCCAGGGGTCGCGACGTATGGCTACACCTTC
>.|TRBJ1-1|.|TRBV18
CASSGQRMNTEAFF
TGTGCCAGCTCAGGACAAAGAATGAACACTGAAGCTTTCTTT
>.|TRBJ2-3|TRBD1|TRBV30
CAWRTGGSADTQYF
TGTGCCTGGAGGACAGGGGGCTCTGCAGATACGCAGTATTTT
>.|TRBJ2-5|.|TRBV30
CAWSALESETQYF
TGTGCCTGGAGCGCCCTTGAATCAGAGACCCAGTACTTC
>few|TRBJ2-1|TRBD2|TRBV10-3
CAIRIGTSGGNEQFF
TGTGCCATCAGAATCGGGACTAGCGGGGGCAATGAGCAGTTCTTC
>.|TRBJ2-4|TRBD2|TRBV19
CASSRGDFVAKNIQYF
TGTGCCAGTAGCCGGGGGGACTTCGTAGCCAAAAACATTCAGTACTTC
>once|TRBJ2-1|.|TRBV12-5
CASGVEGTYNEQFF
TGTGCTAGTGGTGTTGAAGGGACCTACAATGAGCAGTTCTTC
>.|TRBJ2-7|.|TRBV6-6
CASSFLSSYEQYF
TGTGCCAGCAGCTTCCTAAGCTCCTACGAGCAGTACTTC
>.|TRBJ2-3|.|TRBV5-6
CASSLARAADTQYF
TGTGCCAGCAGCTTGGCTAGAGCCGCAGATACGCAGTATTTT
>.|TRBJ1-6|.|TRBV7-2
CASSLTGPLGSPLHF
TGTGCCAGCAGCTTAACAGGGCCCCTAGGATCACCCCTCCACTTT
>.|TRBJ2-1|TRBD2|TRBV6-5
CASSGTSGGAFEQFF
TGTGCCAGCAGCGGGACTAGCGGGGGGGCCTTTGAGCAGTTCTTC
>.|TRBJ2-5|.|TRBV4-1
CASSQEGSGSSQEETQYF
TGCGCCAGCAGCCAAGAGGGATCCGGGAGTAGCCAAGAAGAGACCCAGTACTTC
>few|TRBJ2-1|.|TRBV6-5
CASSQPGLSYNEQFF
TGTGCCAGCAGCCAACCGGGACTCTCCTACAATGAGCAGTTCTTC
>.|TRBJ1-2|.|TRBV5-1
CASSLASVYGYTF
TGCGCCAGCAGCTTGGCGTCGGTCTATGGCTACACCTTC
>.|TRBJ1-1|.|TRBV29-1
CSVGREDTEAFF
TGCAGCGTTGGTCGGGAGGACACTGAAGCTTTCTTT
>.|TRBJ2-1|.|TRBV29-1
CSVSSYVLNEQFF
TGCAGCGTCAGCTCGTATGTCCTCAATGAGCAGTTCTTC
>.|TRBJ1-5|.|TRBV2
CASSAGGRQPQHF
TGTGCCAGCAGTGCCGGGGGAAGGCAGCCCCAGCATTTT
>few|TRBJ2-7|.|TRBV7-9
CASSRAYEQYF
TGTGCCAGCAGCAGAGCCTACGAGCAGTACTTC
>.|TRBJ1-1|.|TRBV4-1
CASSQVMGTEAFF
TGCGCCAGCAGCCAAGTCATGGGCACTGAAGCTTTCTTT
>.|TRBJ2-2|TRBD1|TRBV29-1
CSGHRGTGELFF
TGCAGCGGGCACAGGGGTACCGGGGAGCTGTTTTTT
>.|TRBJ1-1|.|TRBV2
CASSEALRARAFF
TGTGCCAGCAGTGAAGCGCTTCGCGCGAGAGCTTTCTTT
>.|TRBJ1-5|TRBD1|TRBV29-1
CSASRDSDQPQHF
TGCAGCGCTAGCCGGGACAGCGATCAGCCCCAGCATTTT
>.|TRBJ2-3|.|TRBV29-1
CSVVVGGNVFTDTQYF
TGCAGCGTTGTGGTAGGGGGGAACGTCTTCACAGATACGCAGTATTTT
>.|TRBJ2-3|TRBD2|TRBV27
CASSPLSGGAEKDTQYF
TGTGCCAGCAGTCCCTTGAGCGGGGGGGCCGAAAAAGATACGCAGTATTTT
>.|TRBJ1-2|.|TRBV7-9
CASSLVRTGGYTF
TGTGCCAGCAGCTTGGTGAGGACGGGTGGCTACACCTTC
>.|TRBJ2-2|TRBD2|TRBV6-1
CATPGGWYTGELFF
TGTGCCACCCCGGGGGGATGGTACACCGGGGAGCTGTTTTTT
>.|TRBJ2-4|.|TRBV29-1
CSVEEQTTVLAKNIQYF
TGCAGCGTTGAAGAACAAACGACAGTCCTAGCCAAAAACATTCAGTACTTC
>.|TRBJ1-6|.|TRBV5-1
CASATENSPLHF
TGCGCCTCGGCGACAGAGAATTCACCCCTCCACTTT